The rows below give T cell receptor beta chains drawn from one sample of a study of STAT5B mutations in CD4+ large granular lymphocyte leukemia. Profiling relied on immunoSEQ multiplex PCR, and the TCRdb table lists in-frame clones only, not all of them. Counted here are around 48,000 clones, just over 70% occurring once; the ten biggest clones make up approximately 1.4%. The sequencing input was CD4+ T cells from blood buffy coats. Receptor source: a human donor in good health. CDR3s include the opening cysteine and the closing phenylalanine or tryptophan. A D gene is named only where the DNA matches it firmly. A clone size is listed for some rows: how often the clone was seen (once, few, many), or a class if it is expanded.

J gene: TRBJ2-5
V gene: TRBV6-6
D gene: TRBD2
clone size: -
CDR3 protein: CASSQTRGAQYF
CDR3 DNA: TGTGCCAGCAGCCAAACTCGGGGGGCCCAGTACTTC

J gene: TRBJ2-2
V gene: TRBV30
D gene: TRBD1
clone size: -
CDR3 protein: CAWRRQGPNTGELFF
CDR3 DNA: TGTGCCTGGAGGCGACAGGGACCGAACACCGGGGAGCTGTTTTTT

J gene: TRBJ1-6
V gene: TRBV19
D gene: TRBD1
clone size: -
CDR3 protein: CASRGPGTVYNSPLHF
CDR3 DNA: TGTGCCAGTAGAGGTCCCGGGACAGTTTATAATTCACCCCTCCACTTT

J gene: TRBJ1-2
V gene: TRBV19
D gene: TRBD1
clone size: few
CDR3 protein: CASRRDRDSSYGYTF
CDR3 DNA: TGTGCCAGTAGACGGGACAGGGACTCCTCCTATGGCTACACCTTC

J gene: TRBJ1-1
V gene: TRBV6-5
D gene: -
clone size: -
CDR3 protein: CASSYSRSMNTEAFF
CDR3 DNA: TGTGCCAGCAGTTACTCCAGGTCGATGAACACTGAAGCTTTCTTT

J gene: TRBJ2-5
V gene: TRBV30
D gene: TRBD1
clone size: -
CDR3 protein: CAWSTGGETQYF
CDR3 DNA: TGTGCCTGGAGTACAGGGGGAGAGACCCAGTACTTC

J gene: TRBJ1-1
V gene: TRBV6-5
D gene: -
clone size: -
CDR3 protein: CASTKTENTEAFF
CDR3 DNA: TGTGCCAGCACCAAAACGGAGAACACTGAAGCTTTCTTT

J gene: TRBJ1-1
V gene: TRBV11-1
D gene: -
clone size: -
CDR3 protein: CASTPRTLLNTEAFF
CDR3 DNA: TGTGCCAGCACCCCCAGGACTCTCCTGAACACTGAAGCTTTCTTT

J gene: TRBJ1-4
V gene: TRBV6-6
D gene: -
clone size: -
CDR3 protein: CASRPGALPNEKLFF
CDR3 DNA: TGTGCCAGCCGCCCGGGGGCGCTTCCTAATGAAAAACTGTTTTTT

J gene: TRBJ1-5
V gene: TRBV6-1
D gene: -
clone size: -
CDR3 protein: CASSPGVLEGQPQHF
CDR3 DNA: TGTGCCAGCAGCCCTGGGGTTTTGGAGGGTCAGCCCCAGCATTTT